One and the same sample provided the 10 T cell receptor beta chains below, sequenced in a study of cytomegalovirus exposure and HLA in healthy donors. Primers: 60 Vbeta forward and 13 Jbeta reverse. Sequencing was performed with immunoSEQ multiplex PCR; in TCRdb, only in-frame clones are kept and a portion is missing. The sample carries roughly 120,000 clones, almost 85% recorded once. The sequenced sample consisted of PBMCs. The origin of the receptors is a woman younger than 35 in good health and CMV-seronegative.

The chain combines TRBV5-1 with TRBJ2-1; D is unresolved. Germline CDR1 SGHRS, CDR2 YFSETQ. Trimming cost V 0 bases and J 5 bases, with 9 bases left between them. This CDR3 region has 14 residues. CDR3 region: CASSLVTDNNEQFF. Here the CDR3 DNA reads TGCGCCAGCAGCTTGGTAACAGACAACAATGAGCAGTTCTTC.

The chain's CDR3 is CASSLTTYGYTF. CDR3 bases: TGTGCCAGCAGCTTGACAACCTATGGCTACACCTTC. The chain carries TRBV5-6 and TRBJ1-2; the D is unclear. The germline V gene has CDR1 SGHDT and CDR2 YYEEEE. V was cut by 1 base and J by 4 bases, with 5 bases left in between. The CDR3 runs to 12 residues.

The CDR3 bases are TGTGCCAGCAGCTCCCTGGGCTCTTACAATTCACCCCTCCACTTT. Amino acid sequence: CASSSLGSYNSPLHF. The chain couples TRBV7-3 to TRBJ1-6; D is undetermined. In germline, CDR1 is SGHTA, CDR2 FQGTGA. The CDR3 is 15 residues long. Trimming removed 4 bases from V and 7 bases from J, with 14 bases in between. The complete variable domain, with remaining parts taken from reference TRBV7-3 and TRBJ1-6, reads GAGVSQTPSNKVTEKGKYVELRCDPISGHTALYWYRQSLGQGPEFLIYFQGTGAADDSGLPNDRFFAVRPEGSVSTLKIQRTERGDSAVYLCASSSLGSYNSPLHFGNGTRLTVT.

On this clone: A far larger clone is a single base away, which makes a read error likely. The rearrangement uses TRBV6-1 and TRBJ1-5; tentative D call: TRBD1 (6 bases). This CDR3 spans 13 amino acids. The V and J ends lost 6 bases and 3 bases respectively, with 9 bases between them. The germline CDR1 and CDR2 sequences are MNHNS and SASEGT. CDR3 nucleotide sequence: TGTGCCAGCAGCCAGGGGTCCAATCAGCCCCAGCATTTT. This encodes CASSQGSNQPQHF.

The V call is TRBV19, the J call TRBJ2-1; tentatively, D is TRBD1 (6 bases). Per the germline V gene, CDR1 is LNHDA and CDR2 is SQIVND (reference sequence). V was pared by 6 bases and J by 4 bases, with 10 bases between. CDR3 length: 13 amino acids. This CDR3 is CASSLDRYNEQFF. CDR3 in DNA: TGTGCCAGTAGCCTGGACAGATACAATGAGCAGTTCTTC.

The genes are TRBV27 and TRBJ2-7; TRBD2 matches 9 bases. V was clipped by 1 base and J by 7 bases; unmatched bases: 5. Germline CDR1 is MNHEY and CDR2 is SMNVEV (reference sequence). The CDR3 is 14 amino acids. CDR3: CASSLLGGRGEQYF. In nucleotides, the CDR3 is TGTGCCAGCAGTTTATTGGGCGGGAGGGGAGAGCAGTACTTC.

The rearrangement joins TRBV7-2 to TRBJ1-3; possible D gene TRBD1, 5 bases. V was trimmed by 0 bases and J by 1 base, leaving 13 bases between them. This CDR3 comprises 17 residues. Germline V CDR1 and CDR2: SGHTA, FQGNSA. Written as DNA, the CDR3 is TGTGCCAGCAGCTTAGCGGGCCCAGGGATATCTGGAAACACCATATATTTT. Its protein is CASSLAGPGISGNTIYF.

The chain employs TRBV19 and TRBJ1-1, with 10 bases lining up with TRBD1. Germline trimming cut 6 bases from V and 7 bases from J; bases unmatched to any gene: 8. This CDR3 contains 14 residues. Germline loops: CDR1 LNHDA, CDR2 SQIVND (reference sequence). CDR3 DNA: TGTGCCAGTAGCTACCCGGGACAGGGGCTTGAAGCTTTCTTT. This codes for CASSYPGQGLEAFF.

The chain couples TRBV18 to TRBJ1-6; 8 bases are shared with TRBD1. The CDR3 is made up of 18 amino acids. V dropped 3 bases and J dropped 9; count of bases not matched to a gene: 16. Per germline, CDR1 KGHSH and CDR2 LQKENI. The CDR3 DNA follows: TGTGCCAGCTCACCTGCACGTCACGACAGGGGATTTGGTTCACCCCTCCACTTT. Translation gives CASSPARHDRGFGSPLHF.

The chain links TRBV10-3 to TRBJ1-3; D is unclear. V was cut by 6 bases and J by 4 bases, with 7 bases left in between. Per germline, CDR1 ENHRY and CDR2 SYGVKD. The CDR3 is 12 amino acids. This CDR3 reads CAIRTSGNTIYF. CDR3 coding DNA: TGTGCCATCAGGACTTCAGGAAACACCATATATTTT.